This is a list of T cell receptor beta chains from one sample in a study of cytotoxic CD8 clonotypes in ibrutinib-treated CLL. The table came from immunoSEQ multiplex PCR; TCRdb's copy has only in-frame clones and leaves some out. This table holds around 97,000 clones, approximately 82% found once. This specimen was PBMCs, taken after 12 months of ibrutinib treatment. The receptors stem from a human donor with chronic lymphocytic leukemia. The CDR3 runs from the conserved cysteine through the conserved F or W. The D gene is left open where the match is weak. Clone size, where shown, is once, few, many, or a class for clones that have expanded.

abundance: .
d_gene: TRBD1
j_gene: TRBJ1-3
v_gene: TRBV6-5
CDR3aa: CASRRDRGSGNTIYF
CDR3nt: TGTGCCAGCAGAAGGGACAGAGGCTCTGGAAACACCATATATTTT

abundance: .
d_gene: TRBD1
j_gene: TRBJ1-1
v_gene: TRBV5-1
CDR3aa: CASSQRRTGGLNEAFF
CDR3nt: TGCGCCAGCAGCCAACGACGGACAGGGGGACTAAATGAAGCTTTCTTT

abundance: .
d_gene: .
j_gene: TRBJ1-1
v_gene: TRBV6-4
CDR3aa: CASSVQGWSTEAFF
CDR3nt: TGTGCCAGCAGTGTACAAGGCTGGAGCACTGAAGCTTTCTTT

abundance: .
d_gene: .
j_gene: TRBJ1-5
v_gene: TRBV6-1
CDR3aa: CASNWSGHQPQHF
CDR3nt: TGTGCCAGCAATTGGTCAGGCCATCAGCCCCAGCATTTT

abundance: .
d_gene: .
j_gene: TRBJ2-5
v_gene: TRBV5-1
CDR3aa: CASSYYQETQYF
CDR3nt: TGCGCCAGCAGCTACTACCAAGAGACCCAGTACTTC

abundance: .
d_gene: TRBD1
j_gene: TRBJ2-7
v_gene: TRBV18
CDR3aa: CASSPRQGGYEQYF
CDR3nt: TGTGCCAGCTCACCAAGACAGGGGGGATACGAGCAGTACTTC

abundance: .
d_gene: TRBD1
j_gene: TRBJ1-3
v_gene: TRBV7-2
CDR3aa: CASSPGTAGNTIYF
CDR3nt: TGTGCCAGCAGCCCTGGGACAGCTGGAAACACCATATATTTT

abundance: .
d_gene: TRBD1
j_gene: TRBJ2-7
v_gene: TRBV7-3
CDR3aa: CASSVNPGQPYEQYF
CDR3nt: TGTGCCAGCAGCGTCAATCCGGGACAGCCCTACGAGCAGTACTTC

abundance: .
d_gene: .
j_gene: TRBJ1-6
v_gene: TRBV6-5
CDR3aa: CASRPGSSTNSPLHF
CDR3nt: TGTGCCAGCAGACCGGGGAGTTCCACAAATTCACCCCTCCACTTT

abundance: .
d_gene: .
j_gene: TRBJ2-5
v_gene: TRBV5-1
CDR3aa: CASSLTAFGLGQETQYF
CDR3nt: TGCGCCAGCAGCTTGACCGCCTTTGGGTTGGGCCAAGAGACCCAGTACTTC

abundance: .
d_gene: TRBD1
j_gene: TRBJ2-2
v_gene: TRBV19
CDR3aa: CATQTGQGNTGELFF
CDR3nt: TGTGCCACCCAAACGGGACAGGGGAACACCGGGGAGCTGTTTTTT

abundance: .
d_gene: .
j_gene: TRBJ1-1
v_gene: TRBV19
CDR3aa: CASNKGGTTEAFF
CDR3nt: TGTGCCAGTAATAAAGGGGGGACCACTGAAGCTTTCTTT

abundance: once
d_gene: TRBD1
j_gene: TRBJ1-4
v_gene: TRBV4-1
CDR3aa: CASSQDRGLGEKLFF
CDR3nt: TGCGCCAGCAGCCAGGACAGGGGGCTCGGTGAAAAACTGTTTTTT

abundance: few
d_gene: .
j_gene: TRBJ2-7
v_gene: TRBV7-8
CDR3aa: CASSLAEGGVHEQYF
CDR3nt: TGTGCCAGCAGCTTAGCGGAGGGAGGAGTCCACGAGCAGTACTTC

abundance: .
d_gene: .
j_gene: TRBJ1-2
v_gene: TRBV25-1
CDR3aa: CASTETGRYGYTF
CDR3nt: TGTGCCAGCACTGAGACAGGTCGCTATGGCTACACCTTC

abundance: few
d_gene: .
j_gene: TRBJ1-2
v_gene: TRBV11-1
CDR3aa: CASSSRLTYGYTF
CDR3nt: TGTGCCAGCAGCTCCCGTCTTACCTATGGCTACACCTTC

abundance: .
d_gene: .
j_gene: TRBJ2-3
v_gene: TRBV7-6
CDR3aa: CASSIRPNQGADTQYF
CDR3nt: TGTGCCAGCAGCATAAGGCCTAATCAAGGCGCAGATACGCAGTATTTT

abundance: .
d_gene: .
j_gene: TRBJ1-1
v_gene: TRBV6-5
CDR3aa: CASSKVSGGNTEAFF
CDR3nt: TGTGCCAGCAGTAAAGTATCCGGAGGGAACACTGAAGCTTTCTTT

abundance: .
d_gene: .
j_gene: TRBJ1-2
v_gene: TRBV18
CDR3aa: CASSPPNSLGSYGYTF
CDR3nt: TGTGCCAGCTCACCCCCTAACAGCCTCGGTAGCTATGGCTACACCTTC

abundance: .
d_gene: .
j_gene: TRBJ1-1
v_gene: TRBV6-6
CDR3aa: CASSSPATEAFF
CDR3nt: TGTGCCAGCAGTTCCCCGGCGACTGAAGCTTTCTTT

abundance: .
d_gene: .
j_gene: TRBJ2-1
v_gene: TRBV5-1
CDR3aa: CASSFGILANEQFF
CDR3nt: TGCGCCAGCAGCTTCGGTATCCTAGCGAATGAGCAGTTCTTC

abundance: .
d_gene: TRBD1
j_gene: TRBJ1-4
v_gene: TRBV28
CDR3aa: CASSLPGQLNEKLFF
CDR3nt: TGTGCCAGCAGTTTACCGGGACAGCTTAATGAAAAACTGTTTTTT

abundance: .
d_gene: TRBD1
j_gene: TRBJ1-2
v_gene: TRBV7-9
CDR3aa: CASSQRQGYGYTF
CDR3nt: TGTGCCAGCAGCCAAAGACAGGGCTATGGCTACACCTTC